This T cell receptor (beta chain) was retrieved from a study of T cell responses to AZD1222 COVID-19 vaccine. Study at large: Second doses were pooled across both intervals (about 4 or about 12 weeks).

TCRdb's copy holds only in-frame clones and misses some; the assay was immunoSEQ multiplex PCR. The sample records 130,000 to 150,000 clones, roughly 89% being singletons. Trimming took 2 bases from V and 6 from J, leaving 7 bases between them. This CDR3 spans 13 amino acids. This material consisted of peripheral blood, taken on day 0 of AZD1222 vaccination. This TCR was sampled from an adult in good health. J is TRBJ2-2 and V is TRBV12-3 or TRBV12-4; the D is unclear. The CDR3 sequence is CASSLLGSGELFF. Written as DNA, the CDR3 is TGTGCCAGCAGTTTATTAGGGTCCGGGGAGCTGTTTTTT.